The clone carrying this TCR beta chain was seen just once. The target antigen is unknown. The data were taken from a study of Ad26.COV2.S vaccination and SARS-CoV-2 variants. On the study more broadly: The vaccine Ad26.COV2.S was put into the muscle once, or twice with 56 days between. Findings and caveats of the study: Reported post-vaccination CD8+ and CD4+ T cell responses to spike showed substantial breadth.

Data came from immunoSEQ multiplex PCR; TCRdb stores just in-frame clones and leaves some out. The table lists hundreds of thousands of clones, 70% to 90% of them singletons. There are 16 residues in the CDR3. The V gene's germline CDR1 is LGHDT and CDR2 YNNKEL (reference sequence). The ends were cut back, 1 base at V and 6 bases at J, with 15 bases in the middle. Described treatment: some 20 received Ad26.COV2.S at low or high dose, single or two shots; roughly 5 received placebo; per-sample allocation not given. Sampling took place 63 days after the first vaccine or placebo injection. Boston hosted the donor, who was an adult aged 18-55 years.

The V call is TRBV3-1 (or the pseudogene TRBV3-2), the J call TRBJ1-4, with D possibly being TRBD1 (5 bases). This receptor was obtained from a person between 18 and 65 years old who received the Ad26.COV2.S COVID-19 vaccine or a placebo. This specimen consisted of peripheral blood, obtained in a trial of Ad26.COV2.S vaccine versus placebo. CDR3 sequence: CASSQGVGVDDEKLFF. The CDR3 DNA sequence: TGTGCCAGCAGCCAAGGGGTAGGGGTGGACGATGAAAAACTGTTTTTT.